This T cell receptor beta chain was sequenced during a study of shared T cell receptors in the human thymus. The V gene's germline CDR1 is MNHNS and CDR2 SASEGT. V was clipped by 4 bases and J by 4 bases, with 17 bases between them. There are 15 residues in the CDR3. The assay was immunoSEQ multiplex PCR, and TCRdb's table has in-frame clones only and misses some. The table lists approximately 400,000 clones, about 95% of them singletons. Specimen: thymocytes. The origin of this receptor is a human donor. The J gene is TRBJ2-7, the V gene TRBV6-1; weak D call: TRBD2 (5 bases). CDR3: CASSAGLVPKYEQYF. CDR3 DNA sequence: TGTGCCAGCAGTGCCGGACTGGTCCCCAAATACGAGCAGTACTTC.